This TCR beta chain was identified in a study of OX40 agonist ivuxolimab in advanced cancers. Turning to the study itself: Males comprised over 80% of the group, whose mean age was about 60 years (range about 20 to 90). Regarding the study as a whole: The study found among the lowest clonal expansion in partial responders at 0.1-3.0 mg/kg.

Sequencing was performed with immunoSEQ multiplex PCR; in TCRdb, only in-frame clones are kept and a portion is missing. Here the sample spans 70,000 or so clones, 65% to 80% being singletons. The CDR3 consists of 15 residues. Germline V gene data show CDR1 as SGHTS and CDR2 as YDEGEE. Losses at the gene ends were 3 bases for V and 1 base for J; bases not matched to a gene: 5. Concerning this clone itself: No antigen is known for it.

This clonotype was sampled from an adult with an advanced solid tumor such as melanoma, head and neck, liver or kidney cancer. The sequenced sample was CD4+ or CD8+ T cells sorted from blood, obtained in a trial of the OX40 agonist ivuxolimab. This sequence joins TRBV5-8 and TRBJ2-3; 7 nucleotides match TRBD2. The CDR3, as DNA: TGTGCCAGCAGCTCCCAGCGGGATCGCACAGATACGCAGTATTTT. Translated: CASSSQRDRTDTQYF.